The present TCR beta chain was sequenced within a study of blood T cells in healthy people across ages. Study findings and constraints: Using unsorted PBMCs precluded a conclusive naive versus antigen-experienced comparison.

As concerns this clonotype: Its antigen is unidentified.

The second PCR ran about 7 to 12 cycles with a sample-barcoded 5' primer and J-beta primers. Using its own MiXCR run on the 5' RACE reads, TCRdb lists one record per CDR3 protein. The repertoire holds under 1,000,000 distinct CDR3 sequences, around 50% seen once, with 18% in the top ten. Ranging in age from about 6 to 90, the donors were healthy Caucasian individuals from Russia. Germline CDR1 reads SGHAT; CDR2 reads FQNNGV. This CDR3 has 15 amino acids. The junction had 10 bases not matched to a gene; V was cut back by 2 bases and J by 6 bases. This sequence was found in a man at least 80 years old in good health. The sequencing input was blood. This rearrangement joins TRBV11-2 to TRBJ2-7; TRBD2 agrees at 7 bases. In DNA, the CDR3 is TGTGCCAGCAGCTTACTATGGGGACTAAACACCGAGCAGTACTTC. Translating it yields CASSLLWGLNTEQYF.